Listed here are 4 T cell receptor beta chains from one sample, sequenced in a study of blood T cell repertoires in COVID-19. The method was immunoSEQ multiplex PCR; TCRdb's version includes in-frame clones alone and lacks a portion of them. Counted here are just under 90,000 clones, roughly 90% occurring once; the ten biggest clones make up 1.5% to 2%. Input material: peripheral blood. Source of these receptors: a man aged 55 to 70 with acute or convalescent COVID-19.

V gene TRBV6-5 combines with J gene TRBJ2-5; 7 bases are a match to TRBD1. V lost 4 bases to trimming and J lost 7 bases; unmatched junction nucleotides: 6. This CDR3 has 13 amino acids. Germline CDR1 is MNHEY and CDR2 is SVGAGI. CDR3 bases: TGTGCCAGCAGTTTACAGGGGCCAGGGACCCAGTACTTC. Encoded protein: CASSLQGPGTQYF.

The chain links TRBV6-5 to TRBJ2-7; TRBD2 matches at 9 bases. Per germline, CDR1 MNHEY and CDR2 SVGAGI. Unmatched junction bases numbered 2, after V lost 6 bases and J lost 2 bases. The length of the CDR3 is 13 residues. The DNA of the CDR3 is TGTGCCAGCAGCAGCGGGGGGACCTACGAGCAGTACTTC. Translating gives CASSSGGTYEQYF.

This chain links TRBV13 with TRBJ2-1; a possible D gene is TRBD1 (5 bases). The CDR3 runs 13 residues. Trimming took off 5 bases at V and 0 bases at J, with 5 bases between the two ends. Germline CDR1 PRHDT, CDR2 FYEKMQ (reference sequence). The CDR3 DNA reads as TGTGCCAGCAGCGGGGCCTCCTACAATGAGCAGTTCTTC. This gives the protein CASSGASYNEQFF.

The gene calls are TRBV5-4 and TRBJ2-1; 8 nucleotides line up with TRBD2. Germline CDR1 and CDR2: SGHNT and YYREEE (reference sequence). The CDR3 spans 17 residues. V lost 6 bases, J lost 3 bases, and 14 bases stayed unmatched. For the CDR3, the DNA is TGTGCCAGCATCACAGACCCTTTTAGCGGGGACTACAATGAGCAGTTCTTC. Translation gives CASITDPFSGDYNEQFF.